This T cell receptor (beta chain) is from a study of CD8 T cells in Susac syndrome. The study's findings and limits: As acknowledged by the study, its TCR sequencing and HLA analysis included a relatively small number of individuals.

V shed 8 bases and J 8 bases; nucleotides not matched to a gene: 8. Germline V CDR1 and CDR2: SNHLY, FYNNEI. This CDR3 region has 15 residues. This clonotype was seen a single time. Its matching antigen is unknown. TCR beta sequencing covered blood CD8+ and CD4+ T cells. Purification of the CD8+ and CD4+ T cells relied on negative isolation, and TEMRA cells underwent FACS enrichment. cDNA came from 0.5 to 1 ug RNA primed by random hexamers. A multiplex approach, immunoSEQ multiplex PCR, amplified TCR beta CDR3 across 54 Vbeta and 13 Jbeta. TCRdb passed the immunoSEQ multiplex PCR reads through MiXCR, listing each CDR3 protein once. The sample gives around 120,000 distinct CDR3 sequences, just under 95% of which show up once; 0.093% is in the top ten.

The receptor was isolated from a human donor with multiple sclerosis. Sample: CD4+ T cells from PBMCs. This chain joins TRBV2 and TRBJ2-1; TRBD2 matches at 14 bases. The CDR3 bases are TGTGCCAGCCGAGCCGGGACTAGCGGGGGTCATGAGCAGTTCTTC. It is translated as CASRAGTSGGHEQFF.